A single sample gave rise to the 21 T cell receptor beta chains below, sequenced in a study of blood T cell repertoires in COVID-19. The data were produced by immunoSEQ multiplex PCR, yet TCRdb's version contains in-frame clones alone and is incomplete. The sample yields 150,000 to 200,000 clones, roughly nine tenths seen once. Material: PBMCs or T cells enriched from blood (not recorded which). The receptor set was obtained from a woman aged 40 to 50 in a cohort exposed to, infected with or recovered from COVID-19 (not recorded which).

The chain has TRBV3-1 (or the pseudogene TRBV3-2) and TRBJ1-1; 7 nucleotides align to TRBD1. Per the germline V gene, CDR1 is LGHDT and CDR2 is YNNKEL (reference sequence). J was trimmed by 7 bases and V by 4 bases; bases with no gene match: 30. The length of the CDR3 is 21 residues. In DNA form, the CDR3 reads TGTGCCAGCAGCCCCTTGGGGACATGGAGGGGGCACCTTTCGCCACACCGTGAAGCTTTCTTT. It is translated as CASSPLGTWRGHLSPHREAFF.

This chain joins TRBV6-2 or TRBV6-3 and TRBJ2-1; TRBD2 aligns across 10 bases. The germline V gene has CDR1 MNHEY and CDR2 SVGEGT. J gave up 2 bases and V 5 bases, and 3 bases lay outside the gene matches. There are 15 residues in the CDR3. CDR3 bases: TGTGCCAGCAGTCCCCTAGCGGGAGCCTACAATGAGCAGTTCTTC. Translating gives CASSPLAGAYNEQFF.

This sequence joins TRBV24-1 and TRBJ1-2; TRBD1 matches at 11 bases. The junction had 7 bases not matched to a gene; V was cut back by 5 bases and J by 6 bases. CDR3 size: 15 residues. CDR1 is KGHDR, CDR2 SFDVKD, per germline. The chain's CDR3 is CATSGHGTGGDGYTF. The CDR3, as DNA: TGTGCCACCAGTGGGCATGGGACAGGGGGTGATGGCTACACCTTC.

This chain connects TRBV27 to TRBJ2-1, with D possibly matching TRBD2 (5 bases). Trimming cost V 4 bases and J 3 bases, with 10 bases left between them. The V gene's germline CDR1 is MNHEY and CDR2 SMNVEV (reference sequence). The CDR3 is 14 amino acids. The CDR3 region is CASSSAGDYNEQFF. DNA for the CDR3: TGTGCCAGCAGTTCTGCGGGCGACTACAATGAGCAGTTCTTC.

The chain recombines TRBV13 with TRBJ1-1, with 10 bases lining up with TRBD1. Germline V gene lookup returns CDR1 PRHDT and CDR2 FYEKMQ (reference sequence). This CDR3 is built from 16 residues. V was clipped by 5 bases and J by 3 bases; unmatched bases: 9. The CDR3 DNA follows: TGTGCCAGCAGCCTCCGGGACAGGGGTTACGACACTGAAGCTTTCTTT. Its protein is CASSLRDRGYDTEAFF.

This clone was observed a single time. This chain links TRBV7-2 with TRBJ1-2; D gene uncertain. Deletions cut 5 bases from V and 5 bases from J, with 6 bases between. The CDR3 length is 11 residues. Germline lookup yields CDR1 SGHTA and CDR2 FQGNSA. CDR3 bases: TGTGCCAGCAGCGACATTTATGGCTACACCTTC. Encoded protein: CASSDIYGYTF.

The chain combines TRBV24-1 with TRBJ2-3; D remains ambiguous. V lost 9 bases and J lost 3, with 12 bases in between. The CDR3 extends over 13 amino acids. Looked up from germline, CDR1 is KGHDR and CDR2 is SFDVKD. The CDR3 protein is CATEAENTDTQYF. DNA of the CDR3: TGTGCCACCGAGGCAGAGAATACAGATACGCAGTATTTT.

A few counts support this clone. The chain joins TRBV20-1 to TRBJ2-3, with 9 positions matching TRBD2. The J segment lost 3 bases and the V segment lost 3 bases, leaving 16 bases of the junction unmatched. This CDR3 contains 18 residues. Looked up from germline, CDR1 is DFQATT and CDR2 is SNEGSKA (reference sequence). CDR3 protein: CSASLSLSGSGGTDTQYF. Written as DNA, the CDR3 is TGCAGTGCTAGTTTATCTCTTAGCGGGAGTGGAGGGACAGATACGCAGTATTTT.

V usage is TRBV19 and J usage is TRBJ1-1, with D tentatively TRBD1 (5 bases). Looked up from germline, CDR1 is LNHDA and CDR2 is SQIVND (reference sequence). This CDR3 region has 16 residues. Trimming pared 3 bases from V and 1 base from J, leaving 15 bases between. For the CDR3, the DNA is TGTGCCAGTAGTATCATTTCAGGGTTGCCGAACACTGAAGCTTTCTTT. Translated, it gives CASSIISGLPNTEAFF. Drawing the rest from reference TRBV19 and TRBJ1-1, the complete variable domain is DGGITQSPKYLFRKEGQNVTLSCEQNLNHDAMYWYRQDPGQGLRLIYYSQIVNDFQKGDIAEGYSVSREKKESFPLTVTSAQKNPTAFYLCASSIISGLPNTEAFFGQGTRLTVV.

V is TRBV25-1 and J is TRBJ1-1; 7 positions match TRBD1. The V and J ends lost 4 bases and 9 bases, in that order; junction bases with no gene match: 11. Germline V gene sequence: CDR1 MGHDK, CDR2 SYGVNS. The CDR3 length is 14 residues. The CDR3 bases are TGTGCCAGCAGTGCCCCTTTACCGGGACAGAAAGCTTTCTTT. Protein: CASSAPLPGQKAFF.

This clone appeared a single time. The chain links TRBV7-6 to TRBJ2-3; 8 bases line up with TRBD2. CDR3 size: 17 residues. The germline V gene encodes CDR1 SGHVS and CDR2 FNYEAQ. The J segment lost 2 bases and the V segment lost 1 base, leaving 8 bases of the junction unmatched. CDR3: CASSLEVSGGFTDTQYF. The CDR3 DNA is TGTGCCAGCAGCTTAGAGGTCAGCGGGGGCTTCACAGATACGCAGTATTTT.

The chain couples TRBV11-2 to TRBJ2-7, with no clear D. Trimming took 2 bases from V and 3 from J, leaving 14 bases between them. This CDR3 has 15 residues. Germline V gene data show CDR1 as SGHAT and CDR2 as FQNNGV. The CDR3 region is CASSLLGSLNYEQYF. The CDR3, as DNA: TGTGCCAGCAGCTTATTGGGCAGTTTAAACTACGAGCAGTACTTC.

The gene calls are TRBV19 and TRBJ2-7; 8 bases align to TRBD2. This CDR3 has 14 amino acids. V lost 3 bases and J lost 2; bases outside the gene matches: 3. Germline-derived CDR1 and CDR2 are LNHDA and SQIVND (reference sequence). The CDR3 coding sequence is TGTGCCAGTAGTATGGGACTAGGGGCCTACGAGCAGTACTTC. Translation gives CASSMGLGAYEQYF.

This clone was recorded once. CDR3 DNA sequence: TGCAGCGTTGAAGATTGGGGACAGGCGAACACTGAAGCTTTCTTT. Amino acid sequence: CSVEDWGQANTEAFF. The rearrangement uses TRBV29-1 and TRBJ1-1, with TRBD1 matching over 8 bases. The J segment lost 1 base and the V segment lost 0 bases, leaving 4 bases of the junction unmatched. CDR1 and CDR2 from the germline V gene are SQVTM and ANQGSEA. The CDR3 sequence is 15 residues long.

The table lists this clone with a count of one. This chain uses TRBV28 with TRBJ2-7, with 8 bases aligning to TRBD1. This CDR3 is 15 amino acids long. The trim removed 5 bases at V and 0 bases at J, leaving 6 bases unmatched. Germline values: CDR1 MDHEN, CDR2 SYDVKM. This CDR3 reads CASSQGALSSYEQYF. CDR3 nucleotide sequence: TGTGCCAGCAGTCAGGGGGCCCTTAGCTCCTACGAGCAGTACTTC.

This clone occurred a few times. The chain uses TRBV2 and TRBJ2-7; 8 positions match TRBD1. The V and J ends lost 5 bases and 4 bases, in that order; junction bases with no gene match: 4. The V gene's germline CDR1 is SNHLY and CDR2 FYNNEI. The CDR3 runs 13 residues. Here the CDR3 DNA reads TGTGCCAGCAGTCACAGGGGGACATACGAGCAGTACTTC. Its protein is CASSHRGTYEQYF.

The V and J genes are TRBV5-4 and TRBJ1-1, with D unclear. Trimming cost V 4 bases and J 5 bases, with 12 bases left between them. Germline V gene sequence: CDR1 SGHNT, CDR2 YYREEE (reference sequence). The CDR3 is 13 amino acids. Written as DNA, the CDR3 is TGTGCCAGCAGCCCTTGGGCCAGGACTGAAGCTTTCTTT. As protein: CASSPWARTEAFF.

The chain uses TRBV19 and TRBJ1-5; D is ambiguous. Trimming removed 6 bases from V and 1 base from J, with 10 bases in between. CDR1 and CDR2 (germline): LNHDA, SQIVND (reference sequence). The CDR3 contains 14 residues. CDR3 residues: CASRHGLSNQPQHF. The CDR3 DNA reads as TGTGCCAGTAGACATGGACTCAGCAATCAGCCCCAGCATTTT.

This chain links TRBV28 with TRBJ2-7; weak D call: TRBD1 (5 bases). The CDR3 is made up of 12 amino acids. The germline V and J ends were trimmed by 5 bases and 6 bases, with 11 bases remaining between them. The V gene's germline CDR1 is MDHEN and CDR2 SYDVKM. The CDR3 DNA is TGTGCCAGCAGTATGGGGCAACCCGAGCAGTACTTC. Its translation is CASSMGQPEQYF.

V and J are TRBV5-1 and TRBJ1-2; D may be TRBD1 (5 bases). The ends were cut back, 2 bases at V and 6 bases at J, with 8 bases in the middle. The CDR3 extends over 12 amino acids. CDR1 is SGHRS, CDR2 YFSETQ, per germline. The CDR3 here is CASSFQGDGYTF. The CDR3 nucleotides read TGCGCCAGCAGCTTTCAGGGTGATGGCTACACCTTC.

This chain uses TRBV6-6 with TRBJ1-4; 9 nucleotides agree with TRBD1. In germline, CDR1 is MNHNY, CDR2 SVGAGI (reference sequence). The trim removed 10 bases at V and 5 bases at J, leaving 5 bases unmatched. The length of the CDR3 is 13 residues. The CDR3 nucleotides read TGTGCCACCACGGGACAGGGAAATGAAAAACTGTTTTTT. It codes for CATTGQGNEKLFF.